Presented here are 10 T cell receptor beta chains from one specimen sequenced in a study of T cell responses to AZD1222 COVID-19 vaccine. The repertoire was sequenced with immunoSEQ multiplex PCR; TCRdb's copy has only in-frame clones and lacks some. The table includes about 120,000 clones, roughly nine tenths detected once. Sequencing was performed on peripheral blood, taken on day 0 of AZD1222 vaccination. These receptors were obtained from an adult in good health.

The rearrangement uses TRBV4-2 and TRBJ2-3, with 13 bases that match TRBD2. Looked up from germline, CDR1 is LGHNA and CDR2 is YNFKEQ. Trimming at V came to 1 base and at J to 6 bases, leaving 4 bases not matched to a gene. The CDR3 loop spans 16 amino acids. CDR3 sequence (DNA): TGTGCCAGCAGCCAAGCCTCGGGACTAGCGGGGGATACGCAGTATTTT. Amino acids: CASSQASGLAGDTQYF.

The rearrangement uses TRBV9 and TRBJ1-2, with D maybe TRBD1 (5 bases). Germline V lookup: CDR1 SGDLS, CDR2 YYNGEE. V was pared by 3 bases and J by 2 bases, with 11 bases between. The CDR3 has 14 amino acids. CDR3 region: CASSGGDSNYGYTF. The CDR3 bases are TGTGCCAGCAGCGGGGGGGATTCAAACTATGGCTACACCTTC.

The gene calls are TRBV10-3 and TRBJ1-1, with 9 bases fitting TRBD1. The germline gives CDR1 ENHRY, CDR2 SYGVKD. This CDR3 spans 18 amino acids. V lost 0 bases to trimming and J lost 1 base; unmatched junction nucleotides: 9. CDR3 coding DNA: TGTGCCATCAGTGAGTCGCAAGCCCGGACAGGGGCGAACACTGAAGCTTTCTTT. As protein: CAISESQARTGANTEAFF.

Comments on this clone: This sample also contains other DNA sequences that code for the same CDR3. V usage is TRBV30 and J usage is TRBJ1-2, with no clear D. The CDR3 contains 14 residues. V was cut by 0 bases and J by 2 bases, with 10 bases left in between. Germline V gene sequence: CDR1 GTSNPN, CDR2 SVGIG (reference sequence). This chain's CDR3 is CAWSVLGRNYGYTF. The CDR3, as DNA: TGTGCCTGGAGTGTACTGGGCAGAAACTATGGCTACACCTTC.

The V gene is TRBV6-5, the J gene TRBJ1-4; a weak D match, TRBD1 (5 bases). The CDR3 loop spans 15 amino acids. Germline values: CDR1 MNHEY, CDR2 SVGAGI. V lost 4 bases to trimming and J lost 0 bases, with 9 bases between them. CDR3 DNA sequence: TGTGCCAGCAGTTCGACAGTGACAACTAATGAAAAACTGTTTTTT. Protein: CASSSTVTTNEKLFF.

V is TRBV3-1 (or the pseudogene TRBV3-2) and J is TRBJ1-1; TRBD1 is a possible D gene (5 bases). The V gene lost 1 base and the J gene lost 5 bases, with 14 bases spanning the gap. The CDR3 sequence is 15 residues long. The germline CDR1 and CDR2 sequences are LGHDT and YNNKEL (reference sequence). The CDR3 bases are TGTGCCAGCAGCCAAGCTTGGGGGGTGGGAACTGAAGCTTTCTTT. It codes for CASSQAWGVGTEAFF.

This clone has more than one count but fewer than ten. The chain uses TRBV7-2 and TRBJ1-1; D not resolved. CDR3 length: 13 amino acids. The germline V and J ends were trimmed by 4 bases and 8 bases, with 14 bases remaining between them. Per the germline V gene, CDR1 is SGHTA and CDR2 is FQGNSA. The CDR3 DNA reads TGTGCCAGCAGCTCCTCCTGGCAGCAAGAAGCTTTCTTT. Its protein is CASSSSWQQEAFF.

The DNA for the CDR3 is TGTGCCAGCAGCCGCGGATCTGACGGGGGCTACACCTTC. Translated: CASSRGSDGGYTF. The chain couples TRBV3-1 (or the pseudogene TRBV3-2) to TRBJ1-2; no firm D call. There are 13 residues in the CDR3. V was pared by 4 bases and J by 8 bases, with 14 bases between. CDR1 is LGHDT, CDR2 YNNKEL, per germline (reference sequence).

The rearrangement uses TRBV6-2 or TRBV6-3 and TRBJ2-3; the D is unclear. Germline V CDR1 and CDR2: MNHEY, SVGEGT. This CDR3 is built from 16 residues. V was pared by 2 bases and J by 2 bases, with 14 bases between. Here the CDR3 reads CASSYQPPGNTDTQYF. The CDR3 coding sequence is TGTGCCAGCAGTTACCAGCCCCCTGGGAACACAGATACGCAGTATTTT.

The genes are TRBV10-1 and TRBJ2-1, with 9 bases lining up with TRBD2. V was clipped by 1 base and J by 5 bases; unmatched bases: 3. The germline V gene encodes CDR1 WNHNN and CDR2 SYGVQD (reference sequence). This CDR3 is built from 15 residues. Here the CDR3 DNA reads TGCGCCAGCAGTGAGTGCGGGAGGGGGAACAATGAGCAGTTCTTC. Its translation: CASSECGRGNNEQFF.